These 8 T cell receptor beta chains share one sample of origin, sequenced in a study of T cell changes during pregnancy in multiple sclerosis (dated by TCRdb to the late 2010s). The library was generated by the immunoSEQ multiplex PCR assay. In TCRdb, the immuneACCESS table is reduced to in-frame sequences with V and J assigned. These tables do not hold every clone; where another copy was compared, an unresolved V gene accounts for under half, and the others remain unexplained. Recorded for this sample are around 30,000 clones; roughly 87% of them occurred a single time. The biggest ten clones account for roughly 10% of the sample. The material sequenced was CD8+ T cells from peripheral blood mononuclear cells, taken in the first trimester of pregnancy. The source of these receptors is a female donor with multiple sclerosis, enrolled in a pregnancy study.

The V gene is TRBV30, the J gene TRBJ2-7; TRBD1 aligns across 10 bases. Germline trimming cut 1 base from V and 3 bases from J; bases unmatched to any gene: 6. The CDR3 is made up of 15 amino acids. Germline V gene data show CDR1 as GTSNPN and CDR2 as SVGIG (reference sequence). In DNA, the CDR3 is TGTGCCTGGAGTGGGGGGACAGGGGAAAACTACGAGCAGTACTTC. It is translated as CAWSGGTGENYEQYF.

V gene TRBV27 combines with J gene TRBJ2-2; 9 bases line up with TRBD1. Per germline, CDR1 MNHEY and CDR2 SMNVEV (reference sequence). The CDR3 runs 14 residues. Losses at the gene ends were 8 bases for V and 1 base for J; bases not matched to a gene: 2. CDR3 DNA sequence: TGTGCCAGCCGGACAGGGGTGAACACCGGGGAGCTGTTTTTT. This gives the protein CASRTGVNTGELFF.

This sequence joins TRBV9 and TRBJ2-2; 13 positions match TRBD2. CDR1 SGDLS and CDR2 YYNGEE come from the germline V gene. The CDR3 extends over 20 amino acids. The V and J ends lost 0 bases and 4 bases, in that order; junction bases with no gene match: 12. The DNA for the CDR3 is TGTGCCAGCAGCGTAGAGGGGAGAATAGGACTAGCGGGAGTCACCGGGGAGCTGTTTTTT. This translates into CASSVEGRIGLAGVTGELFF.

The chain recombines TRBV7-9 with TRBJ2-7, with D unresolved. Trimming took 1 base from V and 3 from J, leaving 7 bases between them. The CDR3 loop spans 13 amino acids. Looked up from germline, CDR1 is SEHNR and CDR2 is FQNEAQ (reference sequence). The DNA of the CDR3 is TGTGCCAGCAGCTTAGACCCCAGCTACGAGCAGTACTTC. This codes for CASSLDPSYEQYF.

The chain joins TRBV27 to TRBJ2-7, with TRBD1 identical over 8 bases. The CDR3 covers 13 residues. V trimming: 5 bases; J trimming: 3 bases; junction bases outside the gene matches: 3. The V gene's germline CDR1 is MNHEY and CDR2 SMNVEV (reference sequence). Written as DNA, the CDR3 is TGTGCCAGCAGTCCCGGACAGGGCTACGAGCAGTACTTC. Encoded protein: CASSPGQGYEQYF.

The chain is built from TRBV18 and TRBJ2-1, with TRBD2 identical over 10 bases. Germline CDR1 reads KGHSH; CDR2 reads LQKENI. Trimming at V came to 10 bases and at J to 7 bases, leaving 10 bases not matched to a gene. This CDR3 is 14 amino acids long. The CDR3 reads CATTESGGANEQFF. In DNA, the CDR3 is TGTGCCACCACCGAAAGCGGGGGGGCGAATGAGCAGTTCTTC.

The chain carries TRBV2 and TRBJ1-1, with 7 bases lining up with TRBD1. V lost 6 bases, J lost 1 base, and 8 bases stayed unmatched. The CDR3 extends over 15 amino acids. CDR1 is SNHLY and CDR2 is FYNNEI in the germline V gene. CDR3: CASSETQGWNTEAFF. CDR3 in DNA: TGTGCCAGCAGCGAAACACAGGGGTGGAACACTGAAGCTTTCTTT.

This chain connects TRBV5-1 to TRBJ1-1; 10 bases map to TRBD1. Germline loops: CDR1 SGHRS, CDR2 YFSETQ. The ends lost 4 bases at V and 7 bases at J; junction bases unmatched: 7. This CDR3 region has 14 residues. CDR3 residues: CASSPGQGSGEAFF. DNA for the CDR3: TGCGCCAGCAGCCCGGGACAGGGGTCGGGTGAAGCTTTCTTT.